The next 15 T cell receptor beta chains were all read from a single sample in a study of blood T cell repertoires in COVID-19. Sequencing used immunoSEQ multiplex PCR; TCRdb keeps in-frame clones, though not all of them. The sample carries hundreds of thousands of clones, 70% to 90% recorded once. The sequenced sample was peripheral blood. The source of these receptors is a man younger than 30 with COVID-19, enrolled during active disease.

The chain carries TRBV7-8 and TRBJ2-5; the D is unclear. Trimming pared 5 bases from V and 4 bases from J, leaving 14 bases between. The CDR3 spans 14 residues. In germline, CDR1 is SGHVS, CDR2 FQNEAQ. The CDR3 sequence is CASSPNRVGETQYF. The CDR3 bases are TGTGCCAGCAGCCCGAACCGGGTGGGAGAGACCCAGTACTTC.

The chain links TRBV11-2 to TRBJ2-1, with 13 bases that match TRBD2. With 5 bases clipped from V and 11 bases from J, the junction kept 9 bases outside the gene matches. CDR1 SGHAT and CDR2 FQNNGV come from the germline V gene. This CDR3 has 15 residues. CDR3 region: CASSTRLAGGQQQFF. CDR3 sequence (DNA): TGTGCCAGCAGCACCCGACTAGCGGGGGGACAACAGCAGTTCTTC.

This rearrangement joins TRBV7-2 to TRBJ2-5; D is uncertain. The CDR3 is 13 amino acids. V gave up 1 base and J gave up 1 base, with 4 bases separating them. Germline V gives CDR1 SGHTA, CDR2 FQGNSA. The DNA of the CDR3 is TGTGCCAGCAGCTTAGGGAGCCAAGAGACCCAGTACTTC. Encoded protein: CASSLGSQETQYF.

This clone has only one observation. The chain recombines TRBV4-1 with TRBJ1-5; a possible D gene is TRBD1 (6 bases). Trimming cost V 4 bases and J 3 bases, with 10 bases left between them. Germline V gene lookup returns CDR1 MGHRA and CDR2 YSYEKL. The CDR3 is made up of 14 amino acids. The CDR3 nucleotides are TGCGCCAGCAGCCCGACAGGAAACAATCAGCCCCAGCATTTT. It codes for CASSPTGNNQPQHF.

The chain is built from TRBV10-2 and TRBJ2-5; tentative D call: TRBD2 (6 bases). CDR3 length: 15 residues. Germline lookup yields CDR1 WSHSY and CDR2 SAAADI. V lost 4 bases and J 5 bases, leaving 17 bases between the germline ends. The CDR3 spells CASSALEGFGETQYF. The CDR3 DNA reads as TGCGCCAGCAGTGCGTTGGAGGGTTTCGGGGAGACCCAGTACTTC.

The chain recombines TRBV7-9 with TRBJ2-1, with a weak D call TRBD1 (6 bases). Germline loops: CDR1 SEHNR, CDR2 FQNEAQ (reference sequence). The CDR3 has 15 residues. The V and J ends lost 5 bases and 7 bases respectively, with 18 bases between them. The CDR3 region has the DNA TGTGCCAGCAGCACAGGGATAGACCCTAAAAATGAGCAGTTCTTC. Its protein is CASSTGIDPKNEQFF.

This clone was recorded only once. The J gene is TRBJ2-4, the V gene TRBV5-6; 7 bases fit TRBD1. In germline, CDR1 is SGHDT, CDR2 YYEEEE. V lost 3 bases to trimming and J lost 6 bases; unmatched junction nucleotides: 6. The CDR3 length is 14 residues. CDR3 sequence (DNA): TGTGCCAGCAGCTACTCCGGGACAGTAAACATTCAGTACTTC. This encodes CASSYSGTVNIQYF.

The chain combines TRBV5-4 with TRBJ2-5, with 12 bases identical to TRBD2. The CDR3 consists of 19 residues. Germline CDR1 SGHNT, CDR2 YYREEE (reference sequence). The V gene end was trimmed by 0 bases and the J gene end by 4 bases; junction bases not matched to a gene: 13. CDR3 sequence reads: CASSLAQLAGGSWGETQYF. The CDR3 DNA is TGTGCCAGCAGCTTGGCCCAACTAGCGGGGGGAAGTTGGGGAGAGACCCAGTACTTC.

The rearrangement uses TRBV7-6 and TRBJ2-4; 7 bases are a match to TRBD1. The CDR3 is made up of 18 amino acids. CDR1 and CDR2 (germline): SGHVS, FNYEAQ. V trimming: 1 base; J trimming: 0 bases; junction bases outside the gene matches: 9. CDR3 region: CASSLGPTGELAKNIQYF. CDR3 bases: TGTGCCAGCAGCTTAGGCCCCACAGGGGAACTAGCCAAAAACATTCAGTACTTC. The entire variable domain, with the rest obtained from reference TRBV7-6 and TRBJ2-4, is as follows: GAGVSQSPRYKVTKRGQDVALRCDPISGHVSLYWYRQALGQGPEFLTYFNYEAQQDKSGLPNDRFSAERPEGSISTLTIQRTEQRDSAMYRCASSLGPTGELAKNIQYFGAGTRLSVL.

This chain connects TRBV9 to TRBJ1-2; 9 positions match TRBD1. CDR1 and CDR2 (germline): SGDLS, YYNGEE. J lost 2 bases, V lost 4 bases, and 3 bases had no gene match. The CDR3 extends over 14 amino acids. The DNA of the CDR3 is TGTGCCAGCAGCTTCGGACAGGGGAACTATGGCTACACCTTC. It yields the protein CASSFGQGNYGYTF.

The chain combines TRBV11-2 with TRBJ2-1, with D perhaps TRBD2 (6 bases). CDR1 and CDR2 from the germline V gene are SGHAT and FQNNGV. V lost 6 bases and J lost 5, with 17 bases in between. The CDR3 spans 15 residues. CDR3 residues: CASRKDTGLNNEQFF. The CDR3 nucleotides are TGTGCCAGCAGGAAGGATACGGGACTTAACAATGAGCAGTTCTTC.

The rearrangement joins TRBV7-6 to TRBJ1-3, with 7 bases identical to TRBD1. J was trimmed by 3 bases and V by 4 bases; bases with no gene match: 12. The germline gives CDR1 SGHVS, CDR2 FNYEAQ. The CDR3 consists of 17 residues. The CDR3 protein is CASSSVPPQGVGNTIYF. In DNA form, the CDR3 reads TGTGCCAGCAGCTCAGTACCGCCCCAGGGGGTTGGAAACACCATATATTTT.

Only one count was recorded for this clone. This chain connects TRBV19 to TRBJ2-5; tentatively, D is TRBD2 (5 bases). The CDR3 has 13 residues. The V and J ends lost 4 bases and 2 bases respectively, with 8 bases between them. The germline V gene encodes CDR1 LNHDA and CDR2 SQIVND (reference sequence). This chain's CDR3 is CASSTTGQETQYF. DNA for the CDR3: TGTGCCAGTAGTACGACGGGACAAGAGACCCAGTACTTC.

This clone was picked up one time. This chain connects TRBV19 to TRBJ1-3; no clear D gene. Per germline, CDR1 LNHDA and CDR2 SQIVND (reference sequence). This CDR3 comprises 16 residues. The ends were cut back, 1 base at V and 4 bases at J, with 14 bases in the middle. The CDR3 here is CASSIGSRGTGNTIYF. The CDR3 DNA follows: TGTGCCAGTAGTATAGGGAGCCGGGGAACCGGAAACACCATATATTTT.

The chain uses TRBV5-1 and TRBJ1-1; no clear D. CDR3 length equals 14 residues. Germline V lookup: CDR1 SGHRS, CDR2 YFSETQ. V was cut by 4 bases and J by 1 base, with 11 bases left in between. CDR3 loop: CASSISEANTEAFF. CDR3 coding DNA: TGCGCCAGCAGCATATCGGAGGCGAACACTGAAGCTTTCTTT. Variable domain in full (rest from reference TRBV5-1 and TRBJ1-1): KAGVTQTPRYLIKTRGQQVTLSCSPISGHRSVSWYQQTPGQGLQFLFEYFSETQRNKGNFPGRFSGRQFSNSRSEMNVSTLELGDSALYLCASSISEANTEAFFGQGTRLTVV.